Listed below are T cell receptor beta chains from one sample, sequenced in a study of control samples from healthy donors and cancer patients. Here immunoSEQ multiplex PCR was the method, and the copy in TCRdb shows in-frame clones only, minus some. Counted here are fewer than 200,000 clones, around 96% occurring once; the ten biggest clones make up about 0.94%. Input material: blood. These receptors were obtained from a woman between 25 and 40 years old in good health. Both conserved end residues are part of each CDR3. Fields, in order: V gene, J gene, clone size, D gene, CDR3 DNA, CDR3 protein. A D gene is named only where the DNA matches it firmly. Size tells how often a clone was seen (once, few, many) or the class of an expanded clone, and some rows leave it out.

V gene: TRBV9; J gene: TRBJ1-1; clone size: -; D gene: -; CDR3 DNA: TGTGCCAGCAGCGATGTTTCGAAGAACACTGAAGCTTTCTTT; CDR3 protein: CASSDVSKNTEAFF
V gene: TRBV6-1; J gene: TRBJ2-1; clone size: -; D gene: TRBD2; CDR3 DNA: TGTGCCAGCAGTGAAGCCCTCCCCGGGACTAGCGGGAGGGTGGTGGGCAATGAGCAGTTCTTC; CDR3 protein: CASSEALPGTSGRVVGNEQFF
V gene: TRBV19; J gene: TRBJ2-1; clone size: -; D gene: -; CDR3 DNA: TGTGCCACGTCGGAAGGGATACAATACAATGAGCAGTTCTTC; CDR3 protein: CATSEGIQYNEQFF
V gene: TRBV19; J gene: TRBJ2-7; clone size: -; D gene: -; CDR3 DNA: TGTGCCAGTTGCCCCCCGGGGGCTGAACCCTACGAGCAGTACTTC; CDR3 protein: CASCPPGAEPYEQYF
V gene: TRBV7-9; J gene: TRBJ2-1; clone size: -; D gene: TRBD2; CDR3 DNA: TGTGCCAGCAGCCCGGGACTAGGGGCCCCAGAGCAGTTCTTC; CDR3 protein: CASSPGLGAPEQFF
V gene: TRBV29-1; J gene: TRBJ2-1; clone size: -; D gene: TRBD2; CDR3 DNA: TGCAGCGTTGCAGCTGGAGCGGGAGGAAATGAGCAGTTCTTC; CDR3 protein: CSVAAGAGGNEQFF
V gene: TRBV6-1; J gene: TRBJ1-2; clone size: -; D gene: -; CDR3 DNA: TGTGCCAGCAGTGAAGTTTCAGGATTGATCTATGGCTACACCTTC; CDR3 protein: CASSEVSGLIYGYTF
V gene: TRBV19; J gene: TRBJ1-5; clone size: -; D gene: -; CDR3 DNA: TGTGCCAGTAGTATAAACCTGGCAATCAGCCCCCAGCATTTT; CDR3 protein: CASSINLAISPQHF
V gene: TRBV28; J gene: TRBJ2-4; clone size: -; D gene: TRBD1; CDR3 DNA: TGTGCCAGCAGTCCGACAGGGGGTAAGGCCAAAAACATTCAGTACTTC; CDR3 protein: CASSPTGGKAKNIQYF
V gene: TRBV5-1; J gene: TRBJ2-3; clone size: -; D gene: -; CDR3 DNA: TGCGCCAGCAGCTCACAGGGACTCACAGATACGCAGTATTTT; CDR3 protein: CASSSQGLTDTQYF
V gene: TRBV6-5; J gene: TRBJ2-7; clone size: -; D gene: -; CDR3 DNA: TGTGCCAGCCGTACGGGACGGGACTACGAGCAGTACTTC; CDR3 protein: CASRTGRDYEQYF
V gene: TRBV6-5; J gene: TRBJ1-1; clone size: -; D gene: TRBD1; CDR3 DNA: TGTGCCAGCACTATACAGGGGTCGTCCACTGAAGCTTTCTTT; CDR3 protein: CASTIQGSSTEAFF
V gene: TRBV20-1; J gene: TRBJ2-7; clone size: -; D gene: -; CDR3 DNA: TGCAGTGCTAGTCCCACCTCCTACGAGCAGTACTTC; CDR3 protein: CSASPTSYEQYF
V gene: TRBV5-4; J gene: TRBJ2-1; clone size: -; D gene: -; CDR3 DNA: TGTGCCAGCAGCTCCTCTTCTGGGCTATACAATGAGCAGTTCTTC; CDR3 protein: CASSSSSGLYNEQFF
V gene: TRBV27; J gene: TRBJ2-3; clone size: -; D gene: -; CDR3 DNA: TGTGCCAGCAGTTTTGGTCGCTGGACAGTTGCAGATACGCAGTATTTT; CDR3 protein: CASSFGRWTVADTQYF
V gene: TRBV18; J gene: TRBJ1-6; clone size: -; D gene: -; CDR3 DNA: TGTGCCAGCTCACCCGACCGCCCGAGCTCCTATAATTCACCCCTCCACTTT; CDR3 protein: CASSPDRPSSYNSPLHF
V gene: TRBV30; J gene: TRBJ1-4; clone size: -; D gene: TRBD1; CDR3 DNA: TGTGCCTGGGCCGAACAGGGGGTAACTAATGAAAAACTGTTTTTT; CDR3 protein: CAWAEQGVTNEKLFF
V gene: TRBV15; J gene: TRBJ1-6; clone size: -; D gene: -; CDR3 DNA: TGTGCCACCAGCAGTAGTCCCGGTTATAATTCACCCCTCCACTTT; CDR3 protein: CATSSSPGYNSPLHF
V gene: TRBV6-5; J gene: TRBJ2-5; clone size: once; D gene: -; CDR3 DNA: TGTGCCAGCGATGACCCAGGCGCCAGGGAGACCCAGTACTTC; CDR3 protein: CASDDPGARETQYF
V gene: TRBV9; J gene: TRBJ1-3; clone size: -; D gene: TRBD1; CDR3 DNA: TGTGCCAGCAGCTTGGGACAGGGATCGGGAAACACCATATATTTT; CDR3 protein: CASSLGQGSGNTIYF
V gene: TRBV21-1; J gene: TRBJ1-5; clone size: -; D gene: -; CDR3 DNA: TGTGCCAGCAGCAAAGAAGATTGGGGATGGTCTAATCAGCCCCAGCATTTT; CDR3 protein: CASSKEDWGWSNQPQHF
V gene: TRBV29-1; J gene: TRBJ2-2; clone size: -; D gene: TRBD1; CDR3 DNA: TGCAGCGTTGAGACAGGGTCTAACGGGGAGCTGTTTTTT; CDR3 protein: CSVETGSNGELFF
V gene: TRBV14; J gene: TRBJ1-3; clone size: -; D gene: -; CDR3 DNA: TGTGCCAGCAGCCACAACACAGGCGTCTCTGGAAACACCATATATTTT; CDR3 protein: CASSHNTGVSGNTIYF
V gene: TRBV3-1/TRBV3-2; J gene: TRBJ2-5; clone size: -; D gene: -; CDR3 DNA: TGTGCCAGCAGCCAAGTAATGGAGACCCAGTACTTC; CDR3 protein: CASSQVMETQYF
V gene: TRBV14; J gene: TRBJ1-2; clone size: -; D gene: -; CDR3 DNA: TGTGCCAGCAGCCAAGATATGGGGACCCCCGGCTATGGCTACACCTTC; CDR3 protein: CASSQDMGTPGYGYTF
V gene: TRBV10-3; J gene: TRBJ1-1; clone size: -; D gene: TRBD1; CDR3 DNA: TGTGCCATCAGTGACTCGAGACAGGGGGTGGACGCTGAAGCTTTCTTT; CDR3 protein: CAISDSRQGVDAEAFF
V gene: TRBV5-5; J gene: TRBJ2-1; clone size: -; D gene: -; CDR3 DNA: TGTGCCAGCAGCTTGGATCCCTACAATGAGCAGTTCTTC; CDR3 protein: CASSLDPYNEQFF
V gene: TRBV6-5; J gene: TRBJ2-1; clone size: -; D gene: -; CDR3 DNA: TGTGCCAGCAGTCACCCCGTAGGGCGAGACAATGAGCAGTTCTTC; CDR3 protein: CASSHPVGRDNEQFF
V gene: TRBV7-8; J gene: TRBJ2-5; clone size: -; D gene: -; CDR3 DNA: TGTGCCAGCAGCTTTCTAGCAGAAGAGACCCAGTACTTC; CDR3 protein: CASSFLAEETQYF
V gene: TRBV28; J gene: TRBJ1-3; clone size: -; D gene: TRBD1; CDR3 DNA: TGTGCCAGCAGCCTCGGACAGGTGATTGGAAACACCATATATTTT; CDR3 protein: CASSLGQVIGNTIYF
V gene: TRBV25-1; J gene: TRBJ2-1; clone size: -; D gene: TRBD2; CDR3 DNA: TGTGCCAGCAGTGAAATAGGCCTAGCGGGCTACAATGAGCAGTTCTTC; CDR3 protein: CASSEIGLAGYNEQFF
V gene: TRBV7-8; J gene: TRBJ2-2; clone size: -; D gene: -; CDR3 DNA: TGTGCCAGCAGCTTAGAATACAGTTCAATCCTGAACACCGGGGAGCTGTTTTTT; CDR3 protein: CASSLEYSSILNTGELFF
V gene: TRBV3-1/TRBV3-2; J gene: TRBJ1-5; clone size: -; D gene: -; CDR3 DNA: TGTGCCAGCAGCCAAGCTCGGGGCGCTCAGCCCCAGCATTTT; CDR3 protein: CASSQARGAQPQHF
V gene: TRBV28; J gene: TRBJ1-5; clone size: -; D gene: -; CDR3 DNA: TGTGCCAGCAGTTTAGATAGCAATCAGCCCCAGCATTTT; CDR3 protein: CASSLDSNQPQHF
V gene: TRBV18; J gene: TRBJ2-7; clone size: -; D gene: TRBD1; CDR3 DNA: TGTGCCAGCTCACCATACTTTCGACAGGGAGTAGCCGAGCAGTACTTC; CDR3 protein: CASSPYFRQGVAEQYF
V gene: TRBV9; J gene: TRBJ1-1; clone size: -; D gene: -; CDR3 DNA: TGTGCCAGCAGCGTCTCAGGGATGAACACTGAAGCTTTCTTT; CDR3 protein: CASSVSGMNTEAFF
V gene: TRBV30; J gene: TRBJ1-6; clone size: -; D gene: -; CDR3 DNA: TGTGCCTGTCACCGGGGGCTCGCACTCCACTTT; CDR3 protein: CACHRGLALHF
V gene: TRBV7-9; J gene: TRBJ2-7; clone size: -; D gene: TRBD2; CDR3 DNA: TGTGCCAGCAGCCCCGGGGGGGGGAGCTCCTACGAGCAGTACTTC; CDR3 protein: CASSPGGGSSYEQYF
V gene: TRBV2; J gene: TRBJ2-7; clone size: -; D gene: -; CDR3 DNA: TGTGCCAGCCTTACCGGGACCCTAGCGAGGGAGCAGTACTTC; CDR3 protein: CASLTGTLAREQYF
V gene: TRBV10-3; J gene: TRBJ2-5; clone size: -; D gene: TRBD2; CDR3 DNA: TGTGCCATCAGTGAACTAGCGGGAGTGGGGGAGACCCAGTACTTC; CDR3 protein: CAISELAGVGETQYF
V gene: TRBV27; J gene: TRBJ1-5; clone size: -; D gene: -; CDR3 DNA: TGTGCCAGCAGTGTAAACCCAAATCAGCCCCAGCATTTT; CDR3 protein: CASSVNPNQPQHF
V gene: TRBV7-9; J gene: TRBJ2-7; clone size: -; D gene: -; CDR3 DNA: TGTGCCAGCAGCTACCCGGGGTCCTACGAGCAGTACTTC; CDR3 protein: CASSYPGSYEQYF
V gene: TRBV30; J gene: TRBJ1-5; clone size: -; D gene: -; CDR3 DNA: TGTGCCTGGAGTGTACAGGGTAATCAGCCCCAGCATTTT; CDR3 protein: CAWSVQGNQPQHF
V gene: TRBV19; J gene: TRBJ2-1; clone size: -; D gene: -; CDR3 DNA: TGTGCCAGTAGTATAGGGGGAGACTCCTACAATGAGCAGTTCTTC; CDR3 protein: CASSIGGDSYNEQFF
V gene: TRBV10-3; J gene: TRBJ1-2; clone size: -; D gene: TRBD1; CDR3 DNA: TGTGCCATCAGTGGGACAGGGGACCGATCTAACTATGGCTACACCTTC; CDR3 protein: CAISGTGDRSNYGYTF
V gene: TRBV29-1; J gene: TRBJ1-5; clone size: -; D gene: -; CDR3 DNA: TGCAGCGTTAGCGAGAGCGGGAGTGGCAATCAGCCCCAGCATTTT; CDR3 protein: CSVSESGSGNQPQHF
V gene: TRBV19; J gene: TRBJ1-1; clone size: -; D gene: -; CDR3 DNA: TGTGCCAGTAGTGGTATGGGCACAACTGAAGCTTTCTTT; CDR3 protein: CASSGMGTTEAFF